The 14 T cell receptor beta chains listed next were all sequenced from one sample in a study of OX40 agonist ivuxolimab in advanced cancers. Only in-frame clones appear in the TCRdb table, and some are missing; sequencing was by immunoSEQ multiplex PCR. Altogether approximately 56,000 clones are present, 88% being singletons, with the ten largest covering more than 13%. Sequenced material: CD4+ or CD8+ T cells sorted from blood, taken in a trial of the OX40 agonist ivuxolimab. These receptors were collected from an adult with an advanced solid tumor such as melanoma, head and neck, liver or kidney cancer.

The V call is TRBV30, the J call TRBJ2-7; D possibly corresponds to TRBD1 (5 bases). This CDR3 comprises 12 residues. Germline CDR1 reads GTSNPN; CDR2 reads SVGIG (reference sequence). With 2 bases removed from V and 3 bases from J, the gap between germline ends came to 8 bases. The CDR3 here is CAWSQQVYEQYF. CDR3 nucleotides: TGTGCCTGGAGTCAACAGGTCTACGAGCAGTACTTC.

This chain uses TRBV21-1 with TRBJ2-7; the table's D gene call, TRBD2, was not cross checked with the DNA. TRBV21-1 counts as a pseudogene. CDR3 size: 18 residues. This CDR3 is CASSKGLAGWQSSYEQYF. For the CDR3, the DNA is TGTGCCAGCAGCAAAGGGCTAGCGGGGTGGCAGAGCTCCTACGAGCAGTACTTC.

The chain is built from TRBV7-9 and TRBJ2-5; 9 bases agree with TRBD2. CDR3 length: 16 residues. CDR1 and CDR2 (germline): SEHNR, FQNEAQ (reference sequence). V lost 5 bases to trimming and J lost 5 bases; unmatched junction nucleotides: 12. The CDR3 is CASSVRETSGRETQYF. The CDR3 DNA sequence: TGTGCCAGCAGCGTAAGGGAGACTAGCGGTAGGGAGACCCAGTACTTC.

The chain has TRBV5-1 and TRBJ1-4; D is unresolved. Trimming stripped 0 bases from V and 3 bases from J, with 3 bases between. This CDR3 region has 13 residues. Germline V gene sequence: CDR1 SGHRS, CDR2 YFSETQ. CDR3 DNA: TGCGCCAGCAGCTTGGATCCTAATGAAAAACTGTTTTTT. Its protein is CASSLDPNEKLFF.

This clone was counted once. The V call is TRBV5-1, the J call TRBJ1-1; tentative D call: TRBD1 (5 bases). CDR3 length: 12 residues. V was pared by 3 bases and J by 8 bases, with 11 bases between. Per germline, CDR1 SGHRS and CDR2 YFSETQ. The CDR3 nucleotides read TGCGCCAGCAGCTCGACCGGGGCCGAAGCTTTCTTT. As protein: CASSSTGAEAFF.

The chain combines TRBV4-3 with TRBJ2-1; D uncertain. V lost 0 bases and J 0 bases, leaving 6 bases between the germline ends. Germline CDR1 and CDR2: LGHNA and YSLEER. This CDR3 spans 15 amino acids. The CDR3 is CASSQDYLSYNEQFF. The CDR3 nucleotides are TGCGCCAGCAGCCAAGATTACCTCTCCTACAATGAGCAGTTCTTC.

The chain recombines TRBV15 with TRBJ2-3, with a weak D call TRBD2 (5 bases). Germline assignment: CDR1 LNHNV and CDR2 YYDKDF (reference sequence). The CDR3 is made up of 16 amino acids. Trimming pared 4 bases from V and 0 bases from J, leaving 14 bases between. The CDR3 here is CATSIRTVSSTDTQYF. The CDR3 nucleotides are TGTGCCACCAGCATCCGGACTGTTTCTAGCACAGATACGCAGTATTTT.

The CDR3 spells CASSGQGNTEAFF. CDR3 in DNA: TGTGCCAGTAGTGGACAGGGGAACACTGAAGCTTTCTTT. J is TRBJ1-1 and V is TRBV19; 8 bases agree with TRBD1. Germline trimming cut 5 bases from V and 1 base from J; bases unmatched to any gene: 0. This CDR3 has 13 residues. Germline CDR1 reads LNHDA; CDR2 reads SQIVND (reference sequence).

The chain recombines TRBV7-2 with TRBJ1-1; 7 nucleotides align to TRBD1. The V gene's germline CDR1 is SGHTA and CDR2 FQGNSA. The CDR3 has 15 residues. V shed 5 bases, J shed 5 bases, and the junction held 11 bases outside the gene matches. CDR3 residues: CASSPFTGAWTEAFF. In DNA form, the CDR3 reads TGTGCCAGCAGCCCCTTTACAGGGGCATGGACTGAAGCTTTCTTT. The full variable domain, its missing parts supplied by reference TRBV7-2 and TRBJ1-1, is GAGVSQSPSNKVTEKGKDVELRCDPISGHTALYWYRQSLGQGLEFLIYFQGNSAPDKSGLPSDRFSAERTGGSVSTLTIQRTQQEDSAVYLCASSPFTGAWTEAFFGQGTRLTVV.

The count of this clone is one. This chain uses TRBV6-1 with TRBJ2-2; no definite D call. The ends were cut back, 2 bases at V and 0 bases at J, with 10 bases in the middle. CDR3 length: 16 amino acids. The germline gives CDR1 MNHNS, CDR2 SASEGT. CDR3 nucleotide sequence: TGTGCCAGCAGTGAATCCTGGGCTTCGAACACCGGGGAGCTGTTTTTT. It encodes CASSESWASNTGELFF.

This chain uses TRBV29-1 with TRBJ2-7; possible D gene TRBD1, 5 bases. V lost 5 bases and J lost 5, with 37 bases in between. CDR3 length equals 20 residues. Per germline, CDR1 SQVTM and CDR2 ANQGSEA. The CDR3 DNA follows: TGCAGCGTTAGAGGAACCGCAATTACCAGGAGTAGGGGTATAGTCGACGAGCAGTACTTC. It translates to CSVRGTAITRSRGIVDEQYF.

This clone was observed many times. Other nucleotide sequences from this sample produce the same CDR3. This chain uses TRBV30 with TRBJ2-7; a possible D gene is TRBD1 (5 bases). Germline lookup yields CDR1 GTSNPN and CDR2 SVGIG (reference sequence). Trimming removed 1 base from V and 3 bases from J, with 7 bases in between. The CDR3 length is 12 residues. CDR3 bases: TGTGCCTGGAGTGCCCAGGGCTACGAGCAGTACTTC. Translating it yields CAWSAQGYEQYF.

This clone was recorded a few times. The J gene is TRBJ1-1, the V gene TRBV6-1; D ambiguous. Per the germline V gene, CDR1 is MNHNS and CDR2 is SASEGT. The V end was cut by 7 bases, the J end by 2 bases, with 5 bases between. CDR3 length: 11 amino acids. CDR3 DNA: TGTGCCAGCAAGATCAACACTGAAGCTTTCTTT. Amino acids: CASKINTEAFF.

J is TRBJ1-1 and V is TRBV19; 9 bases align to TRBD1. The J segment lost 3 bases and the V segment lost 5 bases, leaving 4 bases of the junction unmatched. Germline V gene data show CDR1 as LNHDA and CDR2 as SQIVND (reference sequence). The CDR3 sequence is 14 residues long. CDR3 coding DNA: TGTGCCAGTAGTCCACAGGGGGCGCACACTGAAGCTTTCTTT. Residues: CASSPQGAHTEAFF.